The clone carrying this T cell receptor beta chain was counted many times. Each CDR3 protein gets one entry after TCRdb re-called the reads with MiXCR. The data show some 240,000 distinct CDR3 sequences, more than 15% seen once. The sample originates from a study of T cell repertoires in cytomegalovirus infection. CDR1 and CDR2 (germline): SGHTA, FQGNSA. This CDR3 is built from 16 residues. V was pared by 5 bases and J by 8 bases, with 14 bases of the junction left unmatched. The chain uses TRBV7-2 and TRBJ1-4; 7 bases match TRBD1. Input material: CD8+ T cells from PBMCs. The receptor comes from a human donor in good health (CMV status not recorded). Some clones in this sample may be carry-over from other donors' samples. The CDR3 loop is CASSPDSGQFTEKLFF. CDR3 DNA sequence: TGTGCCAGCAGCCCGGATTCGGGACAGTTTACGGAAAAACTGTTTTTT.